This TCR beta chain was identified during a study of blood T cell repertoires in COVID-19. Study-wide context: Spain, Italy and the United States supplied samples that represented acute and convalescent COVID-19. Nucleic acid was either cDNA or gDNA, and it came from T cells, B-cell-depleted T cells, or PBMCs.

Per the original methods: Scientists estimated how many nucleated cells there were by amplifying reference gene primers. Clones were read by immunoSEQ multiplex PCR, and TCRdb kept only the in-frame ones, dropping some. That table gives V, J and clone size, and the DNA gave D and trimming. Of around 230,000 clones in the sample, less than 90% were seen once. The CDR3 contains 16 residues. Germline V gene sequence: CDR1 SGHTA, CDR2 FQGNSA. V shed 1 base, J shed 6 bases, and the junction held 4 bases outside the gene matches. The gene calls are TRBV7-2 and TRBJ1-4; 11 nucleotides line up with TRBD1. This TCR derives from a woman aged 70-85 years with active or convalescent COVID-19. Material for sequencing was peripheral blood. The CDR3 DNA reads as TGTGCCAGCAGCTTAGTCGGGACAGGGGGGCATGAAAAACTGTTTTTT. This gives the protein CASSLVGTGGHEKLFF.